This TCR beta chain is from a study of T-cell memory formation after mild COVID-19. Study as a whole: TCR clusters were mostly donor specific. Study-level points and caveats: Largely, contracting CD4+ clones fell within CM and EM, and contracting CD8+ clones within EMRA.

TCRdb analysed the 5' RACE reads with MiXCR anew, one entry per CDR3 protein. The sample lists a few hundred thousand distinct CDR3 sequences, 28% occurring once. This clonotype showed up just once. No antigen is known for it. V dropped 3 bases and J dropped 0; count of bases not matched to a gene: 4. From germline, CDR1 is MNHNS and CDR2 SASEGT. The CDR3 has 15 amino acids. The specimen was PBMCs or a T cell subset sorted from them (not recorded which). The receptor comes from an adult woman who had mild COVID-19 (a few samples of this study predate the infection). Cell type and time point are not known. The genes are TRBV6-1 and TRBJ2-5, with 7 bases aligning to TRBD1. CDR3 nucleotides: TGTGCCAGCAGTGATGGGACAGCGTACCAAGAGACCCAGTACTTC. Its protein is CASSDGTAYQETQYF.